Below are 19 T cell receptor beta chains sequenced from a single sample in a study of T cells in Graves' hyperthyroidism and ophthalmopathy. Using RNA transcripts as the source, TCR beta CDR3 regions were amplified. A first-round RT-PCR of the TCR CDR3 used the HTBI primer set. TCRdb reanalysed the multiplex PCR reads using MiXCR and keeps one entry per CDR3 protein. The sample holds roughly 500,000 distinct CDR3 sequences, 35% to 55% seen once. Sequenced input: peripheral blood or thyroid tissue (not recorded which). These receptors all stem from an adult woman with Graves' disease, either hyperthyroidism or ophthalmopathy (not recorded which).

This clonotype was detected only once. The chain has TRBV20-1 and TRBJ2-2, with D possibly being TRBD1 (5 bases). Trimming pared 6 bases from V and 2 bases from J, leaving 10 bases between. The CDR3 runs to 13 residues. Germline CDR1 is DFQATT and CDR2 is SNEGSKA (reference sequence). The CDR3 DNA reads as TGCAGTGCGTCGGACACTAACACCGGGGAGCTGTTTTTT. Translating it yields CSASDTNTGELFF.

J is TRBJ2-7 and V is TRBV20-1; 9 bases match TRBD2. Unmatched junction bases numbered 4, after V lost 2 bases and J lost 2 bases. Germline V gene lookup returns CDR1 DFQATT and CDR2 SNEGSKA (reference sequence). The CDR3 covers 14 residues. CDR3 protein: CSARFSGRTYEQYF. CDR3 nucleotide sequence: TGCAGTGCTAGATTTAGCGGGAGAACCTACGAGCAGTACTTC.

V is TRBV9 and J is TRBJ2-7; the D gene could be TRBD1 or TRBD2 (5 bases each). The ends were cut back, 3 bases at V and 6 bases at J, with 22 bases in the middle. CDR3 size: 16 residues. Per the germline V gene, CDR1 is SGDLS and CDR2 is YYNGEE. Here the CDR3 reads CASSELPGPDPPEQYF. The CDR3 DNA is TGTGCCAGCAGCGAACTCCCGGGGCCAGATCCCCCCGAGCAGTACTTC.

In DNA, the CDR3 is TGCAGCGTCCCCCCAATGGGAGAGACCCAGTACTTC. Its translation: CSVPPMGETQYF. The rearrangement uses TRBV29-1 and TRBJ2-5; D remains ambiguous. Germline V gives CDR1 SQVTM, CDR2 ANQGSEA. The CDR3 is made up of 12 amino acids. V was trimmed by 6 bases and J by 4 bases, leaving 12 bases between them. Based on the CDR3 plus reference TRBV29-1 and TRBJ2-5, the full variable domain is SAVISQKPSRDICQRGTSLTIQCQVDSQVTMMFWYRQQPGQSLTLIATANQGSEATYESGFVIDKFPISRPNLTFSTLTVSNMSPEDSSIYLCSVPPMGETQYFGPGTRLLVL.

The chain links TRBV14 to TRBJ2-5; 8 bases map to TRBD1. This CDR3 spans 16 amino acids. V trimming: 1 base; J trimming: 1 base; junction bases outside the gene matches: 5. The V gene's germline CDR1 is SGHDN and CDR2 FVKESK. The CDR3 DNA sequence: TGTGCCAGCAGCCAAGGGTGGACAGGGTTCCAAGAGACCCAGTACTTC. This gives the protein CASSQGWTGFQETQYF. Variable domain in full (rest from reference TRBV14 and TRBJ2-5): EAGVTQFPSHSVIEKGQTVTLRCDPISGHDNLYWYRRVMGKEIKFLLHFVKESKQDESGMPNNRFLAERTGGTYSTLKVQPAELEDSGVYFCASSQGWTGFQETQYFGPGTRLLVL.

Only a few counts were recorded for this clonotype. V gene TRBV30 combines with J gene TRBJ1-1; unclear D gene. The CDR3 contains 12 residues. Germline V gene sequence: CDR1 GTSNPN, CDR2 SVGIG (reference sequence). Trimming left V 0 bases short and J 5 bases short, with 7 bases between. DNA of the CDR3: TGTGCCTGGAGTGTACTCAGGACTGAAGCTTTCTTT. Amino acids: CAWSVLRTEAFF.

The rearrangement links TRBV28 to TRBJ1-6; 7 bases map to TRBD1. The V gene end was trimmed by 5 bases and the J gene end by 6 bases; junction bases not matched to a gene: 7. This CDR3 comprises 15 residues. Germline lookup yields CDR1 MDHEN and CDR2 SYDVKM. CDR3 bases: TGTGCCAGCAGTGGGCTGGGGACAGTTAATTCACCCCTCCACTTT. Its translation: CASSGLGTVNSPLHF.

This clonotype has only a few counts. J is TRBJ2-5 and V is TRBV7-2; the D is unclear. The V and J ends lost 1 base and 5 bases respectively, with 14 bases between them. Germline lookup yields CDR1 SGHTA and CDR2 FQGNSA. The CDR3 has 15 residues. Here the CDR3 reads CASSLVENHPETQYF. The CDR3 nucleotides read TGTGCCAGCAGCTTAGTTGAGAATCACCCGGAGACCCAGTACTTC.

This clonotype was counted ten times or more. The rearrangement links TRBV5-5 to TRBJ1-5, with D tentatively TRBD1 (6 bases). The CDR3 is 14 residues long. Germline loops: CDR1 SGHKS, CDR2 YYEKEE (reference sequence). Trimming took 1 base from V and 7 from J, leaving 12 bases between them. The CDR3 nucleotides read TGTGCCAGCAGCTTGAGGGGGGAGTGGCAGCCCCAGCATTTT. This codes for CASSLRGEWQPQHF.

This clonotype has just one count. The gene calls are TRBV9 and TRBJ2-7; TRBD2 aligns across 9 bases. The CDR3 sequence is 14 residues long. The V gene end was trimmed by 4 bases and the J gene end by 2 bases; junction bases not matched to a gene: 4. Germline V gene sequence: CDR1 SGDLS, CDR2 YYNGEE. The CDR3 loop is CASSTRLAAYEQYF. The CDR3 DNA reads TGTGCCAGCAGCACAAGACTAGCGGCCTACGAGCAGTACTTC.

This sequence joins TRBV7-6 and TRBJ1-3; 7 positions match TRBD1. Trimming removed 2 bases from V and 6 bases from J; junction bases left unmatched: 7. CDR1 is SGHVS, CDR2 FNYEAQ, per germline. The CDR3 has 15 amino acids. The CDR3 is CASSLLTGTVNTIYF. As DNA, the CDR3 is TGTGCCAGCAGCTTATTGACAGGGACAGTAAACACCATATATTTT. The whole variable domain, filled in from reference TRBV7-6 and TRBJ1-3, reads GAGVSQSPRYKVTKRGQDVALRCDPISGHVSLYWYRQALGQGPEFLTYFNYEAQQDKSGLPNDRFSAERPEGSISTLTIQRTEQRDSAMYRCASSLLTGTVNTIYFGEGSWLTVV.

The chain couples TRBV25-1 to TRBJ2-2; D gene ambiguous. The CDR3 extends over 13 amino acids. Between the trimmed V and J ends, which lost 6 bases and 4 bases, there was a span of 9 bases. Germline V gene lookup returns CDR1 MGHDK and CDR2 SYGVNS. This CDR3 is CASSFVITGELFF. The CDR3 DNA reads TGTGCCAGCAGCTTTGTCATCACCGGGGAGCTGTTTTTT. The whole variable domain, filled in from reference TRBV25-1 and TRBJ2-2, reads EADIYQTPRYLVIGTGKKITLECSQTMGHDKMYWYQQDPGMELHLIHYSYGVNSTEKGDLSSESTVSRIRTEHFPLTLESARPSHTSQYLCASSFVITGELFFGEGSRLTVL.

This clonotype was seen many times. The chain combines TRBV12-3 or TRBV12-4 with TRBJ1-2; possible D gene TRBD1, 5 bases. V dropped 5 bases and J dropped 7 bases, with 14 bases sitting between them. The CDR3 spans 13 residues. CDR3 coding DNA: TGTGCCAGCAGTCTCGACAGATTGTCTGGCTACACCTTC. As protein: CASSLDRLSGYTF.

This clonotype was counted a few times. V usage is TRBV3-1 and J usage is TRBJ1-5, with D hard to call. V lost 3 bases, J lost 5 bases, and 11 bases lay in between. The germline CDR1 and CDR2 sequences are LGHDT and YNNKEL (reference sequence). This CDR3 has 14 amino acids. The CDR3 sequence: CASSHGRYHQPQHF. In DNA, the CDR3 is TGTGCCAGCAGCCACGGCAGATACCATCAGCCCCAGCATTTT.

CDR3 residues: CASSGDGEKLFF. The CDR3 nucleotides are TGCGCCAGCAGCGGCGACGGTGAAAAACTGTTTTTT. The chain employs TRBV5-1 and TRBJ1-4; D is unresolved. The V gene lost 4 bases and the J gene lost 7 bases, with 8 bases spanning the gap. CDR3 length equals 12 residues. Germline lookup yields CDR1 SGHRS and CDR2 YFSETQ.

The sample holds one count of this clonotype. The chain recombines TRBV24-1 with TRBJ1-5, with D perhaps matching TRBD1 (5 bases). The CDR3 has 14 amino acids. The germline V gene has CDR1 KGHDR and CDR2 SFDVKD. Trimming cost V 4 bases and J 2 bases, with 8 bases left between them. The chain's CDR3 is CATSDPGGNQPQHF. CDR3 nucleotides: TGTGCCACCAGTGACCCGGGGGGCAATCAGCCCCAGCATTTT.

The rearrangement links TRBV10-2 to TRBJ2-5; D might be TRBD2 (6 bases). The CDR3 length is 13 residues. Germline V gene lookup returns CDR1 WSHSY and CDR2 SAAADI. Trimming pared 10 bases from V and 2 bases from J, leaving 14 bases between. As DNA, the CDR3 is TGCGCCACCAAAGTCGGAGGGCAAGAGACCCAGTACTTC. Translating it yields CATKVGGQETQYF.

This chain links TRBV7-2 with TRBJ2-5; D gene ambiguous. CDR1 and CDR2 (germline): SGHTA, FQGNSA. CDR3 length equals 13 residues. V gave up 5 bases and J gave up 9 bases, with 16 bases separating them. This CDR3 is CASSPWTNQPQYF. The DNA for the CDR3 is TGTGCCAGCAGCCCCTGGACCAATCAGCCCCAGTACTTC.

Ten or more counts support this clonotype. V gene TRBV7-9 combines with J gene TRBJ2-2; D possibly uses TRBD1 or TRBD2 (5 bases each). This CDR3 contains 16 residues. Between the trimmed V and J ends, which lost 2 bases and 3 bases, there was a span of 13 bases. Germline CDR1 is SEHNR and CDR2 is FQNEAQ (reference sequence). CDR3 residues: CASSLFPGRDTGELFF. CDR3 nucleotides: TGTGCCAGCAGCTTATTCCCAGGGCGGGACACCGGGGAGCTGTTTTTT.